Listed below are T cell receptor beta chains from one sample, sequenced in a study of blood T cell repertoires in COVID-19. The data were produced by immunoSEQ multiplex PCR, yet TCRdb's version contains in-frame clones alone and is incomplete. This sample has 90,000 or so clones, with roughly 80% found just once. Sequenced: peripheral blood. Receptor source: an older man with active or convalescent COVID-19. CDR3s include the opening cysteine and the closing phenylalanine or tryptophan.

V	J	CDR3
TRBV7-8	TRBJ1-1	CASSLGLWQGMNTEAFF
TRBV10-2	TRBJ2-3	CASSKRLAELSTDTQYF
TRBV11-2	TRBJ2-5	CASSPWGELAGEQETQYF
TRBV19	TRBJ1-1	CASSIRGRGTGERNTEAFF
TRBV7-2	TRBJ2-3	CASSLIDTQYF
TRBV5-5	TRBJ1-5	CASSGLPGQGNQPQHF
TRBV6-5	TRBJ2-2	CASRGQFNTGELFF
TRBV6-1	TRBJ1-2	CASSERTGGNYGYTF
TRBV7-6	TRBJ1-1	CASSLRGADTEAFF
TRBV19	TRBJ1-2	CASSIDASRDGYTF
TRBV19	TRBJ2-1	CASKEGVTGNEQFF
TRBV5-4	TRBJ2-1	CASSLGAGGPGDEQFF
TRBV5-1	TRBJ1-2	CASSSGSPYGYTF
TRBV12-3/TRBV12-4	TRBJ2-1	CASTKDRVGEQFF
TRBV14	TRBJ1-2	CASSHLGGGPYGYTF
TRBV7-9	TRBJ2-5	CASSNPTGIRETQYF
TRBV18	TRBJ1-3	CASSPLGPGDFSGNTIYF
TRBV6-6	TRBJ2-3	CASRRAQGNGADTQYF
TRBV28	TRBJ1-2	CASRDRAPHYGYTF
TRBV5-1	TRBJ2-2	CASSLDRVNTGELFF
TRBV21-1	TRBJ1-5	CASSSPPGRLDYSNQPQHF
TRBV14	TRBJ2-7	CASSQGPGYDEQYF
TRBV6-2/TRBV6-3	TRBJ2-1	CASTPRASGGLTSTSYNEQFF
TRBV29-1	TRBJ1-2	CSVGDRGDGYTF
TRBV3-1/TRBV3-2	TRBJ2-7	CASSKQGVTTYEQYF
TRBV29-1	TRBJ1-3	CSVEGGQASSGNTIYF
TRBV20-1	TRBJ2-5	CSASSSGNTETQYF